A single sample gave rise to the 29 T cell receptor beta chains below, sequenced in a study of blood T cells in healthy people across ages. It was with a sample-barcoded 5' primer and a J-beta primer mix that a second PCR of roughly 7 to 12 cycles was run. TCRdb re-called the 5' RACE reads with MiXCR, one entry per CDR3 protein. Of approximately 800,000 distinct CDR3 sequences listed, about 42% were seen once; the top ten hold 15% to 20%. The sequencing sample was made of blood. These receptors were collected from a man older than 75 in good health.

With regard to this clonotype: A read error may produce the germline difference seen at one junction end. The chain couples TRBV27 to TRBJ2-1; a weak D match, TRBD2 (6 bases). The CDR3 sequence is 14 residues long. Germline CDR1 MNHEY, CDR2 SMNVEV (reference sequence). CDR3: CASRVAAPRNVQFF. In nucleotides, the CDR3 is TGTGCCAGCAGAGTAGCGGCCCCGAGGAATGTGCAGTTCTTC.

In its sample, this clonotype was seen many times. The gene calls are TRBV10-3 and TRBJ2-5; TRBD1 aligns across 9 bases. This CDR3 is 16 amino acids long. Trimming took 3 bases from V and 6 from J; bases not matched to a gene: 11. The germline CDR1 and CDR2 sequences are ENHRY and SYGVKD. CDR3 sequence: CAISDPTGTGSQTQYF. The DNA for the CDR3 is TGTGCCATCAGTGACCCGACCGGGACAGGGAGTCAGACCCAGTACTTC.

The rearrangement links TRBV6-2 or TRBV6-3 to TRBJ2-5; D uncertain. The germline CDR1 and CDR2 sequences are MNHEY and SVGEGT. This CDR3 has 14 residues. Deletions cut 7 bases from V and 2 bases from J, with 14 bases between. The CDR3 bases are TGTGCCAGCAAACTGGCTACTGCTCAAGAGACCCAGTACTTC. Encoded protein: CASKLATAQETQYF.

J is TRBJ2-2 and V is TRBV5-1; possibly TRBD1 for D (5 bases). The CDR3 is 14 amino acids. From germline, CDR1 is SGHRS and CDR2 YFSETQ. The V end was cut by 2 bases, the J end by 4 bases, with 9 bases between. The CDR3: CASSFAGFTGELFF. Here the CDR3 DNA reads TGCGCCAGCAGCTTTGCAGGGTTCACCGGGGAGCTGTTTTTT.

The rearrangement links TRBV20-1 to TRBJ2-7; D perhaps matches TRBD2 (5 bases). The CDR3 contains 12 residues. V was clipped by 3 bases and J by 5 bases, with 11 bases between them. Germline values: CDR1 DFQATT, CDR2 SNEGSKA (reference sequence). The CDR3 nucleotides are TGCAGTGCTAGCCGGGGTGTCCACGAGCAGTACTTC. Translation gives CSASRGVHEQYF.

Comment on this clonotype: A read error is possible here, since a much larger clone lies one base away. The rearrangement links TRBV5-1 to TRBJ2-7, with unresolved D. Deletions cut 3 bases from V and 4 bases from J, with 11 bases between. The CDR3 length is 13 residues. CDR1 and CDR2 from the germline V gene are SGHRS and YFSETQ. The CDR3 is CASSSGSGYEQYF. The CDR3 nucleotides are TGCGCCAGCAGCTCGGGCAGTGGGTACGAGCAGTACTTC.

The DNA for the CDR3 is TGTGCCAGCAGTGACACGGGACTCTCCTACGAGCAGTACTTC. Amino acid sequence: CASSDTGLSYEQYF. This sequence joins TRBV25-1 and TRBJ2-7, with D possibly being TRBD2 (6 bases). Germline V gene sequence: CDR1 MGHDK, CDR2 SYGVNS. Trimming pared 3 bases from V and 0 bases from J, leaving 9 bases between. This CDR3 comprises 14 residues.

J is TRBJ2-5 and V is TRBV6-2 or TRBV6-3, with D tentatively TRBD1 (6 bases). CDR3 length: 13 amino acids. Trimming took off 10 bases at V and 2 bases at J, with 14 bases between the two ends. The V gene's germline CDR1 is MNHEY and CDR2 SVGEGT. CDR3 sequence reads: CATRLGQQETQYF. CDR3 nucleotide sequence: TGTGCCACCAGACTTGGACAGCAAGAGACCCAGTACTTC.

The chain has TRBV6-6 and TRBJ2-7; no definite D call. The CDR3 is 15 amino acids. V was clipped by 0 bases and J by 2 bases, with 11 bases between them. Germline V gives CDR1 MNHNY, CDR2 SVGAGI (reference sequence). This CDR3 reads CASSYSGSSAYEQYF. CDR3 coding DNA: TGTGCCAGCAGTTACTCCGGGTCCTCGGCCTACGAGCAGTACTTC.

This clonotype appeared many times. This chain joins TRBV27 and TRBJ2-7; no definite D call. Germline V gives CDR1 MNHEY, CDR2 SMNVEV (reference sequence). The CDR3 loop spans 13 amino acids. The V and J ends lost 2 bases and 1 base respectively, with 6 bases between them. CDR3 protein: CASSLGPSYEQYF. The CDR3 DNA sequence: TGTGCCAGCAGTTTAGGACCGTCCTACGAGCAGTACTTC.

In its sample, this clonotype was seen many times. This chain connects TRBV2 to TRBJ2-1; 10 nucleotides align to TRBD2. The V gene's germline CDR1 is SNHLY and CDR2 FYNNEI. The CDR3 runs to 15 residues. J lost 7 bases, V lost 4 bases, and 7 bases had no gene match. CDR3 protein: CASSVSSGGLNEQFF. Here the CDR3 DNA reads TGTGCCAGCAGTGTCTCTAGCGGGGGCCTAAATGAGCAGTTCTTC.

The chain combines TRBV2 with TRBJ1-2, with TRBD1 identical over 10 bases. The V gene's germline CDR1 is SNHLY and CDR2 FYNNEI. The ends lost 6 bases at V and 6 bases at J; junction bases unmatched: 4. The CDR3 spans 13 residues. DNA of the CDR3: TGTGCCAGCAGAGGACAGGGGGTCGATGGCTACACCTTC. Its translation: CASRGQGVDGYTF.

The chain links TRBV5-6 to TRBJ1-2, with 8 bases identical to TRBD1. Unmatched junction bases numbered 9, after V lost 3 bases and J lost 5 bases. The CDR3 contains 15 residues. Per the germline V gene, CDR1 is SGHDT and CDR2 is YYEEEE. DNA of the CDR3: TGTGCCAGCAGCTCTGGGGCAGGGGGCCCGTATGGCTACACCTTC. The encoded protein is CASSSGAGGPYGYTF.

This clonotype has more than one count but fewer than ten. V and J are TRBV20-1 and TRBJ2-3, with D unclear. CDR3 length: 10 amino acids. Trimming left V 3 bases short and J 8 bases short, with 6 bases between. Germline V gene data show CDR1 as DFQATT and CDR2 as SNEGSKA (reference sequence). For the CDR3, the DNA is TGCAGTGCTAGTTTCGGTACGCAGTATTTT. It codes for CSASFGTQYF.

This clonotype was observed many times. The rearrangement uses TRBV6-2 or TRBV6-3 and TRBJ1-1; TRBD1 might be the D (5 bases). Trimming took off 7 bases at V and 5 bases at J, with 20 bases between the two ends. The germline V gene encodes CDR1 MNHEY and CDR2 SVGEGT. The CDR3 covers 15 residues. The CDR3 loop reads CASILGPGVWTEAFF. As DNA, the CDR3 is TGTGCCAGCATCTTGGGGCCAGGAGTATGGACTGAAGCTTTCTTT.

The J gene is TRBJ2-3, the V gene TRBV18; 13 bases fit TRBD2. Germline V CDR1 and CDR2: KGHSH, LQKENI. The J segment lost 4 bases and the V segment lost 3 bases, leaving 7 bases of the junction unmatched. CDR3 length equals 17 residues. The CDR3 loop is CASSPEPLAGGADTQYF. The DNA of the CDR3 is TGTGCCAGCTCACCCGAACCACTAGCGGGAGGGGCAGATACGCAGTATTTT.

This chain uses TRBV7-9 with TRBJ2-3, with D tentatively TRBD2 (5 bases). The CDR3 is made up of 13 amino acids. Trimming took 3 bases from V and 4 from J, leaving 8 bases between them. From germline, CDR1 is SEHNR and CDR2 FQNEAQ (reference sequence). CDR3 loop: CASSLVRADTQYF. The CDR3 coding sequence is TGTGCCAGCAGCTTGGTGAGGGCAGATACGCAGTATTTT.

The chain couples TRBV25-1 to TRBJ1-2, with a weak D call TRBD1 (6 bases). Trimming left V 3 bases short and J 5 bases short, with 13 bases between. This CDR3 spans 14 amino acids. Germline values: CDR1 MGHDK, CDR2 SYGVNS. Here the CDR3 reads CASSDPDREYGYTF. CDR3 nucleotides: TGTGCCAGCAGTGACCCGGACAGAGAGTATGGCTACACCTTC.

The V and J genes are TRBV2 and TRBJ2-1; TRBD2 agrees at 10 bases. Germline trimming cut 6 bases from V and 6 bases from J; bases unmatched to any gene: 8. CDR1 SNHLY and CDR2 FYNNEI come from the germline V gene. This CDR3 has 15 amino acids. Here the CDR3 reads CASSPSGGDSNEQFF. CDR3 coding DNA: TGTGCCAGCAGCCCCAGCGGGGGGGACTCCAATGAGCAGTTCTTC.

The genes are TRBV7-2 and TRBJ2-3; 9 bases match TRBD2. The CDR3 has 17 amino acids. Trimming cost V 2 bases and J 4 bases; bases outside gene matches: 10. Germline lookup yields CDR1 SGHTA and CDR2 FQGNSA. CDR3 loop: CASSLQSSGRGADTQYF. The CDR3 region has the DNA TGTGCCAGCAGCTTACAGAGTAGCGGGAGAGGGGCAGATACGCAGTATTTT.

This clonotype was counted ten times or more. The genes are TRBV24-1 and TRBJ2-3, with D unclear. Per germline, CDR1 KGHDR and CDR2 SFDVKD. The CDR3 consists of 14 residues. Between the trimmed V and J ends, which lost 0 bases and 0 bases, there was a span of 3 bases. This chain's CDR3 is CATSDLSSTDTQYF. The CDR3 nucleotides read TGTGCCACCAGTGATTTGAGCAGCACAGATACGCAGTATTTT.

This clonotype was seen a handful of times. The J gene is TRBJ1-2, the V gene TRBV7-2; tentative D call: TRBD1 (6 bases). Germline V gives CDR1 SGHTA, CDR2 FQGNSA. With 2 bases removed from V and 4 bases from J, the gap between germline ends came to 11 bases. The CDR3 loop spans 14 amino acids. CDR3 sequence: CASSLRQDGYGYTF. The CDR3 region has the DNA TGTGCCAGCAGCTTACGACAGGATGGCTATGGCTACACCTTC.

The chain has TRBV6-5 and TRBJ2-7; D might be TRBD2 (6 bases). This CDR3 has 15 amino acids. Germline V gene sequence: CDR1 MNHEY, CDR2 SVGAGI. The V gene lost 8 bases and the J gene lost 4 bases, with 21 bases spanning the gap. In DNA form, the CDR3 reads TGTGCCAGCGCGGAGGGTAACGGCAGACAATACGAGCAGTACTTC. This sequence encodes CASAEGNGRQYEQYF.

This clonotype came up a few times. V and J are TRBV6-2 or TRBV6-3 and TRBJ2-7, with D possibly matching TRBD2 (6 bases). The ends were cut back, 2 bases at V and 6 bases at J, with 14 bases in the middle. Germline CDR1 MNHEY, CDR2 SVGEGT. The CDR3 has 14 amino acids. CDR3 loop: CASSYGGHFSEQYF. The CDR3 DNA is TGTGCCAGCAGTTACGGAGGGCATTTCTCCGAGCAGTACTTC.

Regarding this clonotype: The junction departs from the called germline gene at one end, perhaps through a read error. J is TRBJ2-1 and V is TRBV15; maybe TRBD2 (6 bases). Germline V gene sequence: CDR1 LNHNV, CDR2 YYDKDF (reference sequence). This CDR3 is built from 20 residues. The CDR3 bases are TGTGCCACCACCAGAGATTTACCCGAAACTTCGGTAGCGGCCTACAATGAGCAGTTCTTC. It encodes CATTRDLPETSVAAYNEQFF.

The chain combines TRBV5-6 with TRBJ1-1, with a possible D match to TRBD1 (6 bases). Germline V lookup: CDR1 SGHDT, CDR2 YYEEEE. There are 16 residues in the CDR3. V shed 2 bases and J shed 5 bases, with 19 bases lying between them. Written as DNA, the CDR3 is TGTGCCAGCAGCTTTCTGGACAGCAGAATGAGAACTGAAGCTTTCTTT. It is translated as CASSFLDSRMRTEAFF. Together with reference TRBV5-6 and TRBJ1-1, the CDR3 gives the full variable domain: DAGVTQSPTHLIKTRGQQVTLRCSPKSGHDTVSWYQQALGQGPQFIFQYYEEEERQRGNFPDRFSGHQFPNYSSELNVNALLLGDSALYLCASSFLDSRMRTEAFFGQGTRLTVV.

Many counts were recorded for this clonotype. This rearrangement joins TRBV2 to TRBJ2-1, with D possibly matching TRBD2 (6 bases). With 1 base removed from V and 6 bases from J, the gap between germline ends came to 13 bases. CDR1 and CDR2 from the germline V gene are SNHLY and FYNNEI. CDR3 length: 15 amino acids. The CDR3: CASSEVTGDSNEQFF. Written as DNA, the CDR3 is TGTGCCAGCAGTGAAGTGACGGGGGACTCCAATGAGCAGTTCTTC.

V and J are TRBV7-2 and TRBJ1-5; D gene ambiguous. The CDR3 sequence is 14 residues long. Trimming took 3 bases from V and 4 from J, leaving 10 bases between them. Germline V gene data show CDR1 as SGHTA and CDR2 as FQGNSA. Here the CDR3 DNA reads TGTGCCAGCAGCTTCTACGGAGAAAATCAGCCCCAGCATTTT. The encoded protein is CASSFYGENQPQHF.

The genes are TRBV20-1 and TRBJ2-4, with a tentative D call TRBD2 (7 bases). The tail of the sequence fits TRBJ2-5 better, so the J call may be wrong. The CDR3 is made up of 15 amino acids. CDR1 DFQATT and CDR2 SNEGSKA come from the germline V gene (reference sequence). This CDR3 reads CSASGRLGGEETQYF. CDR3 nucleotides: TGCAGTGCTTCTGGCAGATTAGGGGGGGAAGAGACCCAGTACTTC.